One sample yielded the 4 T cell receptor beta chains listed below, sequenced in a study of T-cell reconstitution after alpha-beta-depleted transplantation in children. The TCRbeta library incorporated unique molecular identifiers. TCRdb analysed the PCR reads with MiXCR anew, one entry per CDR3 protein. Among 300,000 or so distinct CDR3 sequences listed, more than 8% were seen once. The sequenced sample was PBMCs from the stem cell graft donor, obtained from the stem cell graft. The receptors come from a human donor who donated a stem cell graft to a child with SCID.

This clonotype was seen repeatedly, ten times or more. The chain couples TRBV12-3 or TRBV12-4 to TRBJ2-2, with D hard to call. The CDR3 sequence is 10 residues long. Trimming removed 10 bases from V and 7 bases from J, with 7 bases in between. The CDR3 sequence is CATWYGELFF. The CDR3 DNA is TGTGCCACCTGGTACGGGGAGCTGTTTTTT.

This clonotype turned up a few times. The chain joins TRBV18 to TRBJ2-7; D perhaps matches TRBD2 (5 bases). V was cut by 3 bases and J by 4 bases, with 16 bases left in between. The CDR3 runs to 15 residues. Germline V gene data show CDR1 as KGHSH and CDR2 as LQKENI. This CDR3 is CASSPKWADSYEQYF. CDR3 coding DNA: TGTGCCAGCTCACCCAAATGGGCGGACTCTTACGAGCAGTACTTC.

This clonotype was picked up many times. The chain uses TRBV10-3 and TRBJ2-7; 7 nucleotides line up with TRBD2. CDR3 length equals 14 residues. V was clipped by 5 bases and J by 3 bases; unmatched bases: 7. CDR1 and CDR2 (germline): ENHRY, SYGVKD. The CDR3 is CAISIGLGDYEQYF. In DNA form, the CDR3 reads TGTGCCATCAGTATCGGACTAGGGGACTACGAGCAGTACTTC.

This clonotype was found many times. The chain combines TRBV12-3 or TRBV12-4 with TRBJ2-3; D uncertain. There are 14 residues in the CDR3. Trimming removed 1 base from V and 2 bases from J, with 7 bases in between. Written as DNA, the CDR3 is TGTGCCAGCAGTTTAGGAGGATTCACAGATACGCAGTATTTT. Translating it yields CASSLGGFTDTQYF.